A selection of T cell receptor beta chains follows, all from one sample in a study of cytomegalovirus exposure and HLA in healthy donors. Sequenced by immunoSEQ multiplex PCR; TCRdb stores in-frame clones only, minus some. Among around 180,000 clones, about 80% were seen once, and the ten largest hold 4.8%. Material: PBMCs. All receptors come from a man between 18 and 35 years old in good health and CMV-seronegative. Both conserved end residues are trimmed from each CDR3.

J: TRBJ2-2
V: TRBV27
CDR3: ASSSGLAGNGELF

J: TRBJ1-6
V: TRBV19
CDR3: ASSTDRGSPLH

J: TRBJ2-3
V: TRBV4-1
CDR3: ASSQGRGADTQY

J: TRBJ1-1
V: TRBV18
CDR3: ASSPLGQDLLGNTEAF

J: TRBJ1-5
V: TRBV19
CDR3: ASSMTTGGQPQH

J: TRBJ2-1
V: TRBV29-1
CDR3: SVGTGFSDNEQF

J: TRBJ2-5
V: TRBV7-3
CDR3: ASSPEGLARETQY

J: TRBJ2-7
V: TRBV6-6
CDR3: ASEVAGTGEQY

J: TRBJ2-7
V: TRBV28
CDR3: ASSALGEQY

J: NA
V: TRBV2
CDR3: ASARGSTYEQY

J: TRBJ2-1
V: TRBV2
CDR3: ASRRGTTEQF

J: TRBJ2-2
V: TRBV19
CDR3: ASNRGLAGVGGELF

J: TRBJ2-3
V: TRBV19
CDR3: ASSDLAAGGPDTQY

J: TRBJ1-2
V: TRBV7-2
CDR3: ASSYGDRGFQGYT

J: TRBJ2-4
V: TRBV28
CDR3: ASSFRIQTKNIQY

J: TRBJ1-2
V: TRBV11-2
CDR3: ASTLQGNYGYT

J: TRBJ2-5
V: TRBV6-5
CDR3: ASSPREFETQY

J: TRBJ2-2
V: TRBV7-6
CDR3: ASSPRSGQNTGELF

J: TRBJ1-1
V: TRBV28
CDR3: ASSFGGNTEAF

J: TRBJ1-4
V: TRBV2
CDR3: ASSQRVANEKLF

J: TRBJ2-7
V: TRBV5-1
CDR3: ASSLVPDTNYEQY

J: TRBJ1-6
V: TRBV20-1
CDR3: SAPSSPLH

J: TRBJ1-1
V: TRBV5-6
CDR3: ASSLYDRDTEAF

J: TRBJ1-2
V: TRBV4-3
CDR3: ASSQEIQGIYGYT

J: TRBJ2-2
V: TRBV7-6
CDR3: ASGASGGRSGELF

J: TRBJ2-2
V: TRBV10-3
CDR3: AMSGVEELF

J: TRBJ2-1
V: TRBV6-4
CDR3: ASSDFAGEQF

J: TRBJ2-3
V: TRBV13
CDR3: ATSTYGDTQY

J: TRBJ2-7
V: TRBV2
CDR3: ASWEGNYEQY

J: TRBJ2-7
V: TRBV25-1
CDR3: ASSLGSSGSLVEQY

J: TRBJ2-3
V: TRBV9
CDR3: ASSVVLAGAGDTQY

J: TRBJ1-1
V: TRBV15
CDR3: ATSRDLVSMNTEAF

J: TRBJ1-5
V: TRBV19
CDR3: ASSIKGSANQPQH

J: TRBJ1-2
V: TRBV28
CDR3: ASSGNQARDTSYYGYT

J: TRBJ2-7
V: TRBV27
CDR3: ASSYQGGSYEQY

J: TRBJ1-3
V: TRBV7-8
CDR3: ASSLGHKSSGNTIY

J: TRBJ1-1
V: TRBV6-1
CDR3: ASSGPTGVGLMNTEAF

J: TRBJ2-7
V: TRBV7-9
CDR3: ASSLGGRKEQY

J: TRBJ1-2
V: TRBV11-2
CDR3: ASSLSGGGNYGYT

J: TRBJ1-5
V: TRBV28
CDR3: ASRRGGEGQPQH

J: TRBJ1-3
V: TRBV9
CDR3: ASSARQGLGGNTIY